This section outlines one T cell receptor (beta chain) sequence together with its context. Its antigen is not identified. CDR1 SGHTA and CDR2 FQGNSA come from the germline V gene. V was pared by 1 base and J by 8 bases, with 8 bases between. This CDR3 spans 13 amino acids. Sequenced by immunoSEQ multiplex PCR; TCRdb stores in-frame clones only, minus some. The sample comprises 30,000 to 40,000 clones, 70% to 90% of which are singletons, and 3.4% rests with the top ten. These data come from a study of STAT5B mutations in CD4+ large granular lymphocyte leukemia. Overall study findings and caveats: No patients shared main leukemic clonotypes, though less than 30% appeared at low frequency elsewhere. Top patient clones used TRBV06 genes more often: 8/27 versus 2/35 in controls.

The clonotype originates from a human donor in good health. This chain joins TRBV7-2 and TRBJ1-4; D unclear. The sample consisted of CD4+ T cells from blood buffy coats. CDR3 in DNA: TGTGCCAGCAGCTTAGTAACAACGGAAAAACTGTTTTTT. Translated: CASSLVTTEKLFF.